This note documents a single TCR beta chain sequence. What it binds is unknown. The data stem from a study of OX40 agonist ivuxolimab in advanced cancers. Study summary: The study gave patients intravenous ivuxolimab at 0.01 to 10 mg/kg every 2 weeks. A partial response was reached by three patients: one with hepatocellular carcinoma and two with cutaneous melanoma. Regarding the study as a whole: Averaged across samples, CD8+ T cells carried more expanded clones than CD4+ did. Nonresponders, in some cases, also had low normalized T-cell clonal expansion.

The CDR3 sequence is 16 residues long. Trimming took 0 bases from V and 3 from J; bases not matched to a gene: 6. CDR1 and CDR2 from the germline V gene are MNHNY and SVGAGI (reference sequence). Assay: immunoSEQ multiplex PCR; the TCRdb copy retains only in-frame clones and omits some. The profile covers roughly 90,000 clones, with just over 90% appearing a single time and less than 0.35% taken by the ten largest. The specimen was CD4+ or CD8+ T cells sorted from blood, collected in a trial of the OX40 agonist ivuxolimab. The rearrangement joins TRBV6-6 to TRBJ2-3, with 7 bases that match TRBD2. The origin of this receptor is an adult with an advanced solid tumor such as melanoma, head and neck, liver or kidney cancer. DNA for the CDR3: TGTGCCAGCAGTTACTCCTCTAGCGGAGCTACAGATACGCAGTATTTT. Translating gives CASSYSSSGATDTQYF.